The 30 T cell receptor beta chains in this list originate from one sample, sequenced in a study of T cells in Graves' hyperthyroidism and ophthalmopathy. The source material, RNA transcripts, was used to amplify TCR beta CDR3 regions. TCR CDR3 underwent first-round RT-PCR with the HTBI primer set. TCRdb fed the multiplex PCR reads into MiXCR, producing one record per CDR3 protein. This sample has about 400,000 distinct CDR3 sequences, with 15% to 18% found just once. The specimen was blood. All receptors come from a woman in her late teens or twenties with Graves' hyperthyroidism.

This clonotype has ten or more counts. The gene calls are TRBV20-1 and TRBJ2-1; tentatively, D is TRBD2 (6 bases). The V gene's germline CDR1 is DFQATT and CDR2 SNEGSKA (reference sequence). The CDR3 consists of 12 residues. V shed 5 bases and J shed 8 bases, with 13 bases lying between them. In nucleotides, the CDR3 is TGCAGTGCTGCCGTCGGGAGACATGAGCAGTTCTTC. Translating gives CSAAVGRHEQFF.

The rearrangement joins TRBV28 to TRBJ2-5, with TRBD1 identical over 9 bases. Per the germline V gene, CDR1 is MDHEN and CDR2 is SYDVKM. The CDR3 extends over 18 amino acids. V dropped 3 bases and J dropped 5; count of bases not matched to a gene: 16. The CDR3, as DNA: TGTGCCAGCAGTTTCCTCCGGGACAGGGAATTGCGTTGGGAGACCCAGTACTTC. Encoded protein: CASSFLRDRELRWETQYF.

At least ten counts were recorded for this clonotype. The chain has TRBV9 and TRBJ2-1; 9 positions agree with TRBD1. Germline V gene sequence: CDR1 SGDLS, CDR2 YYNGEE. The length of the CDR3 is 17 residues. V shed 4 bases and J 8 bases; nucleotides not matched to a gene: 16. Here the CDR3 reads CASSSQGGTGIFDEQFF. In DNA, the CDR3 is TGTGCCAGCAGCTCCCAGGGGGGGACAGGGATATTCGATGAGCAGTTCTTC. The full variable domain, with the rest looked up from reference TRBV9 and TRBJ2-1, is DSGVTQTPKHLITATGQRVTLRCSPRSGDLSVYWYQQSLDQGLQFLIQYYNGEERAKGNILERFSAQQFPDLHSELNLSSLELGDSALYFCASSSQGGTGIFDEQFFGPGTRLTVL.

This clonotype was observed at least ten times. V is TRBV5-1 and J is TRBJ2-7, with 12 bases lining up with TRBD1. There are 15 residues in the CDR3. V shed 1 base, J shed 5 bases, and the junction held 4 bases outside the gene matches. Germline-derived CDR1 and CDR2 are SGHRS and YFSETQ. CDR3 in amino acids: CASSLRGQGAHEQYF. The CDR3 coding sequence is TGCGCCAGCAGCTTGCGGGGACAGGGGGCCCACGAGCAGTACTTC.

At least ten counts were recorded for this clonotype. The rearrangement joins TRBV12-3 or TRBV12-4 to TRBJ2-4; TRBD2 might be the D (5 bases). The CDR3 spans 16 residues. V lost 7 bases and J lost 3, with 19 bases in between. CDR3 loop: CASTLRSVRDKNIQYF. The DNA of the CDR3 is TGTGCCAGCACCCTTAGGTCTGTACGGGACAAAAACATTCAGTACTTC.

The chain has TRBV7-9 and TRBJ2-6, with a tentative D call TRBD2 (6 bases). Trimming shortened V by 5 bases and J by 1 base, and 12 bases separated the two germline ends. The CDR3 has 16 amino acids. Germline loops: CDR1 SEHNR, CDR2 FQNEAQ (reference sequence). This CDR3 reads CASSDWRVSGANVLTF. CDR3 nucleotide sequence: TGTGCCAGCAGCGACTGGAGGGTTTCTGGGGCCAACGTCCTGACTTTC. Together with reference TRBV7-9 and TRBJ2-6, the CDR3 gives the full variable domain: DTGVSQNPRHKITKRGQNVTFRCDPISEHNRLYWYRQTLGQGPEFLTYFQNEAQLEKSRLLSDRFSAERPKGSFSTLEIQRTEQGDSAMYLCASSDWRVSGANVLTFGAGSRLTVL.

This clonotype was seen ten or more times. The genes are TRBV7-9 and TRBJ1-2; D possibly corresponds to TRBD1 (6 bases). This CDR3 contains 13 residues. Germline CDR1 and CDR2: SEHNR and FQNEAQ (reference sequence). V was shortened by 6 bases and J by 4 bases, with 12 bases between the two germline ends. CDR3 nucleotides: TGTGCCAGCAGTAGTCAGGGGAGCTATGGCTACACCTTC. Protein: CASSSQGSYGYTF.

This clonotype has a handful of counts. This chain uses TRBV12-3 or TRBV12-4 with TRBJ1-3; D unclear. Trimming pared 5 bases from V and 0 bases from J, leaving 8 bases between. The CDR3 is 14 residues long. DNA for the CDR3: TGTGCCAGCAGTGCCATTAACTCTGGAAACACCATATATTTT. Translating it yields CASSAINSGNTIYF.

This clonotype occurred many times. The CDR3 reads CSVGLGRETQYF. The CDR3 coding sequence is TGCAGCGTTGGTTTGGGGCGAGAGACCCAGTACTTC. This chain joins TRBV29-1 and TRBJ2-5, with D maybe TRBD1 (5 bases). From germline, CDR1 is SQVTM and CDR2 ANQGSEA. The V end lost 4 bases, the J end lost 4 bases, and 10 bases lay between the germline ends. The CDR3 is 12 amino acids.

This clonotype was found many times. J is TRBJ2-7 and V is TRBV5-1; 9 bases match TRBD1. The CDR3 length is 13 residues. Germline lookup yields CDR1 SGHRS and CDR2 YFSETQ. J gave up 7 bases and V 4 bases, and 6 bases lay outside the gene matches. The CDR3 spells CASSTLTGGEQYF. CDR3 bases: TGCGCCAGCAGCACCCTGACAGGGGGTGAGCAGTACTTC.

This clonotype was seen a handful of times. V is TRBV5-6 and J is TRBJ2-3; 11 nucleotides agree with TRBD1. V was pared by 6 bases and J by 1 base, with 19 bases of the junction left unmatched. CDR1 is SGHDT and CDR2 is YYEEEE in the germline V gene. This CDR3 has 20 residues. The CDR3 sequence is CASTSIVRTGGSSGTDTQYF. Written as DNA, the CDR3 is TGTGCCAGCACCTCAATCGTACGGACAGGGGGCTCGTCTGGCACAGATACGCAGTATTTT. Full variable domain (outside the CDR3, taken from reference TRBV5-6 and TRBJ2-3): DAGVTQSPTHLIKTRGQQVTLRCSPKSGHDTVSWYQQALGQGPQFIFQYYEEEERQRGNFPDRFSGHQFPNYSSELNVNALLLGDSALYLCASTSIVRTGGSSGTDTQYFGPGTRLTVL.

This rearrangement joins TRBV20-1 to TRBJ1-2; 8 bases line up with TRBD1. CDR1 is DFQATT and CDR2 is SNEGSKA in the germline V gene (reference sequence). The trim removed 3 bases at V and 3 bases at J, leaving 9 bases unmatched. CDR3 size: 15 residues. The CDR3 spells CSASPNGQGHYGYTF. The CDR3 nucleotides read TGCAGTGCTAGCCCAAATGGACAGGGTCACTATGGCTACACCTTC.

This clonotype was seen repeatedly, ten times or more. This chain joins TRBV6-1 and TRBJ1-2; no firm D call. The CDR3 spans 13 residues. The V gene lost 5 bases and the J gene lost 5 bases, with 12 bases spanning the gap. CDR1 and CDR2 (germline): MNHNS, SASEGT. The CDR3 DNA sequence: TGTGCCAGCAGTTACGGAGTGGGGTATGGCTACACCTTC. It specifies CASSYGVGYGYTF.

This clonotype was detected ten times or more. This rearrangement joins TRBV2 to TRBJ1-2, with D possibly being TRBD1 (5 bases). This CDR3 contains 19 residues. Trimming removed 6 bases from V and 3 bases from J, with 29 bases in between. Germline assignment: CDR1 SNHLY and CDR2 FYNNEI. In DNA form, the CDR3 reads TGTGCCAGCAGGGGGGAGCATGAATCTCCTGGGGGGATTGACTATGGCTACACCTTC. This gives the protein CASRGEHESPGGIDYGYTF.

There are a few counts of this clonotype. The chain uses TRBV6-5 and TRBJ1-2; perhaps TRBD1 as D (6 bases). The CDR3 contains 13 residues. Germline CDR1 and CDR2: MNHEY and SVGAGI. The V gene lost 4 bases and the J gene lost 7 bases, with 13 bases spanning the gap. CDR3 sequence: CASSSSGAGGYTF. The CDR3 nucleotides are TGTGCCAGCAGTTCGTCAGGGGCGGGTGGCTACACCTTC.

Many counts were recorded for this clonotype. The chain combines TRBV18 with TRBJ1-2; 7 nucleotides align to TRBD1. Germline V lookup: CDR1 KGHSH, CDR2 LQKENI. J was trimmed by 4 bases and V by 6 bases; bases with no gene match: 8. This CDR3 has 14 residues. The CDR3 DNA reads as TGTGCCAGCTCCCAAGGACAGGAGATCTATGGCTACACCTTC. Protein: CASSQGQEIYGYTF.

This clonotype has a count of ten or more. The chain couples TRBV5-8 to TRBJ2-7, with a tentative D call TRBD1 (6 bases). Trimming stripped 5 bases from V and 3 bases from J, with 21 bases between. This CDR3 has 16 residues. CDR1 SGHTS and CDR2 YDEGEE come from the germline V gene. CDR3 protein: CASSATWGQGDYEQYF. The CDR3 DNA sequence: TGTGCCAGCAGTGCTACCTGGGGGCAGGGAGACTACGAGCAGTACTTC.

This clonotype occurred a few times. V and J are TRBV5-1 and TRBJ2-5; 12 bases are shared with TRBD2. The CDR3 extends over 16 amino acids. Germline V gene sequence: CDR1 SGHRS, CDR2 YFSETQ. The J segment lost 4 bases and the V segment lost 0 bases, leaving 4 bases of the junction unmatched. The CDR3 sequence is CASSLAPSGRGETQYF. CDR3 sequence (DNA): TGCGCCAGCAGCTTGGCACCTAGCGGGAGGGGAGAGACCCAGTACTTC. The full variable domain, with the rest looked up from reference TRBV5-1 and TRBJ2-5, is KAGVTQTPRYLIKTRGQQVTLSCSPISGHRSVSWYQQTPGQGLQFLFEYFSETQRNKGNFPGRFSGRQFSNSRSEMNVSTLELGDSALYLCASSLAPSGRGETQYFGPGTRLLVL.

This clonotype has at least ten counts. This chain uses TRBV13 with TRBJ2-4; D is uncertain. V lost 2 bases to trimming and J lost 10 bases, with 12 bases between them. The CDR3 is 13 residues long. Germline CDR1 PRHDT, CDR2 FYEKMQ (reference sequence). Written as DNA, the CDR3 is TGTGCCAGCAGCTTATATATTGGTGGGATTCAGTACTTC. Translating it yields CASSLYIGGIQYF.

This clonotype was observed a few times. This may be a read error, as it is one base from a much larger clone. The rearrangement joins TRBV30 to TRBJ2-7; 7 bases are shared with TRBD2. The CDR3 totals 15 residues. With 1 base clipped from V and 1 base from J, the junction kept 7 bases outside the gene matches. Germline lookup yields CDR1 GTSNPN and CDR2 SVGIG (reference sequence). The CDR3 coding sequence is TGTGCCTGGAGTGCTGGGAGGGCAGGGTCCTACGAGCAGTACTTC. This translates into CAWSAGRAGSYEQYF.

This clonotype was detected only a few times. The rearrangement uses TRBV11-1 and TRBJ1-5, with 7 bases identical to TRBD1. Germline CDR1 is SGHAT and CDR2 is FQDESV (reference sequence). The CDR3 has 16 residues. Germline trimming cut 6 bases from V and 3 bases from J; bases unmatched to any gene: 11. The chain's CDR3 is CASSWPQGRTNQPQHF. CDR3 coding DNA: TGTGCCAGCAGTTGGCCACAGGGGCGAACCAATCAGCCCCAGCATTTT.

This clonotype was detected ten times or more. The chain employs TRBV28 and TRBJ1-3; weak D call: TRBD1 (5 bases). CDR1 and CDR2 from the germline V gene are MDHEN and SYDVKM. The CDR3 runs 14 residues. Trimming shortened V by 5 bases and J by 4 bases, and 12 bases separated the two germline ends. CDR3 nucleotide sequence: TGTGCCAGCAGTCGGGACGGCAGCGGAAACACCATATATTTT. Amino acid sequence: CASSRDGSGNTIYF.

The CDR3, as DNA: TGTGCCAGCAGGATCGGGACTAGCGGGGGAATAGGGACCCAGTACTTC. Its translation: CASRIGTSGGIGTQYF. The V gene is TRBV6-1, the J gene TRBJ2-5; TRBD2 matches 14 bases. V dropped 6 bases and J dropped 7; count of bases not matched to a gene: 10. Germline V gene sequence: CDR1 MNHNS, CDR2 SASEGT. The CDR3 loop spans 16 amino acids.

The table lists this clonotype with many counts. The CDR3 nucleotides read TGTGCCAGCAGTTTATCGCGGGGATACGAGCAGTACTTC. Translated: CASSLSRGYEQYF. This chain joins TRBV27 and TRBJ2-7, with a possible D match to TRBD2 (6 bases). With 0 bases removed from V and 4 bases from J, the gap between germline ends came to 7 bases. Germline-derived CDR1 and CDR2 are MNHEY and SMNVEV (reference sequence). This CDR3 has 13 residues.

This clonotype was counted only a few times. The V and J genes are TRBV5-5 and TRBJ2-4, with TRBD2 matching 11 bases. The CDR3 is 16 amino acids. V lost 2 bases to trimming and J lost 1 base; unmatched junction nucleotides: 2. Germline V gives CDR1 SGHKS, CDR2 YYEKEE (reference sequence). CDR3 sequence reads: CASSLLAGAAKNIQYF. The CDR3 nucleotides are TGTGCCAGCAGCTTACTAGCGGGGGCTGCCAAAAACATTCAGTACTTC.

CDR3 amino acids: CASSESKHYGYTF. DNA of the CDR3: TGCGCCAGCAGTGAGTCGAAACACTATGGCTACACCTTC. This chain uses TRBV10-1 with TRBJ1-2; D not certain. The germline V and J ends were trimmed by 0 bases and 3 bases, with 5 bases remaining between them. Germline CDR1 reads WNHNN; CDR2 reads SYGVQD (reference sequence). The CDR3 extends over 13 amino acids.

This clonotype was seen at least ten times. The gene calls are TRBV7-9 and TRBJ2-1, with D uncertain. Trimming shortened V by 5 bases and J by 9 bases, and 8 bases separated the two germline ends. The CDR3 is 11 residues long. Germline V CDR1 and CDR2: SEHNR, FQNEAQ (reference sequence). The CDR3 loop reads CASSPRAEQFF. CDR3 coding DNA: TGTGCCAGCAGCCCCCGGGCTGAGCAGTTCTTC.

The table lists this clonotype with a few counts. V gene TRBV7-2 combines with J gene TRBJ2-3; possibly TRBD2 for D (7 bases). This CDR3 comprises 16 residues. V was shortened by 1 base and J by 5 bases, with 16 bases between the two germline ends. Germline-derived CDR1 and CDR2 are SGHTA and FQGNSA. Here the CDR3 reads CASSLEMGGHIDTQYF. CDR3 sequence (DNA): TGTGCCAGCAGCTTAGAGATGGGGGGGCATATAGATACGCAGTATTTT. The whole variable domain, filled in from reference TRBV7-2 and TRBJ2-3, reads GAGVSQSPSNKVTEKGKDVELRCDPISGHTALYWYRQSLGQGLEFLIYFQGNSAPDKSGLPSDRFSAERTGGSVSTLTIQRTQQEDSAVYLCASSLEMGGHIDTQYFGPGTRLTVL.

There are many counts of this clonotype. The genes are TRBV7-9 and TRBJ2-1, with TRBD2 identical over 12 bases. The CDR3 has 15 residues. Germline V gene sequence: CDR1 SEHNR, CDR2 FQNEAQ (reference sequence). J was trimmed by 9 bases and V by 5 bases; bases with no gene match: 8. The CDR3 region has the DNA TGTGCCAGCAGCGTCGCGACTAGCGGGAGAGGTGAGCAGTTCTTC. This sequence encodes CASSVATSGRGEQFF.

The CDR3 nucleotides are TGTGCCAGCAGCGTAGCTCCGGGGGGCGAGACCCAGTACTTC. Its protein product is CASSVAPGGETQYF. The chain links TRBV9 to TRBJ2-5; tentative D call: TRBD2 (7 bases). Germline V gene lookup returns CDR1 SGDLS and CDR2 YYNGEE. The ends were cut back, 0 bases at V and 5 bases at J, with 11 bases in the middle. The CDR3 is 14 residues long.